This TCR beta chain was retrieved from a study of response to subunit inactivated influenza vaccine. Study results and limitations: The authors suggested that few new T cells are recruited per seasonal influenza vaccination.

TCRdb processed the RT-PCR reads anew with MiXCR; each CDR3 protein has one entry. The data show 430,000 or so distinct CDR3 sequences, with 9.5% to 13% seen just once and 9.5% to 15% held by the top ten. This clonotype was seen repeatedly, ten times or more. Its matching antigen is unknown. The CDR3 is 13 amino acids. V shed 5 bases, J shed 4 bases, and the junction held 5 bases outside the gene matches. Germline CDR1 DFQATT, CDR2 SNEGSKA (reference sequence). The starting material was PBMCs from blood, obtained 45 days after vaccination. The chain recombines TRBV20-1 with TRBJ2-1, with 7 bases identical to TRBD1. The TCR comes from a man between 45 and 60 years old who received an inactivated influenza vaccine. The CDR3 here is CSARDSIYNEQFF. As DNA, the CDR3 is TGCAGTGCTCGGGACAGCATATACAATGAGCAGTTCTTC.